These 13 T cell receptor beta chains came from one sample sequenced in a study of cytomegalovirus exposure and HLA in healthy donors. Amplification used 60 Vbeta primers and 13 Jbeta primers. Some clones are missing from TCRdb's copy, which holds only in-frame ones; the method was immunoSEQ multiplex PCR. Of under 200,000 clones in the sample, roughly 84% are singletons; the top ten hold 0.38%. The sample consisted of PBMCs. These TCRs come from a boy aged 2 to 10 in good health and CMV-seronegative.

This sequence joins TRBV5-1 and TRBJ2-2; TRBD1 matches at 10 bases. V shed 4 bases and J 5 bases; nucleotides not matched to a gene: 2. Per germline, CDR1 SGHRS and CDR2 YFSETQ. This CDR3 has 14 residues. CDR3 bases: TGCGCCAGCAGCCCGGACAGGGGGACCGGGGAGCTGTTTTTT. Translation: CASSPDRGTGELFF.

The chain couples TRBV15 to TRBJ2-4; 14 bases fit TRBD2. The CDR3 spans 19 residues. Unmatched junction bases numbered 12, after V lost 1 base and J lost 7 bases. CDR1 LNHNV and CDR2 YYDKDF come from the germline V gene (reference sequence). The CDR3 sequence is CATSRGRGLAGEMGNIQYF. The DNA of the CDR3 is TGTGCCACCAGCAGAGGCCGGGGACTAGCGGGAGAGATGGGTAACATTCAGTACTTC. The variable domain in full, with the rest retrieved from reference TRBV15 and TRBJ2-4, is DAMVIQNPRYQVTQFGKPVTLSCSQTLNHNVMYWYQQKSSQAPKLLFHYYDKDFNNEADTPDNFQSRRPNTSFCFLDIRSPGLGDTAMYLCATSRGRGLAGEMGNIQYFGAGTRLSVL.

The J gene is TRBJ2-1, the V gene TRBV5-1, with 9 bases identical to TRBD2. The CDR3 loop spans 16 amino acids. The germline V gene has CDR1 SGHRS and CDR2 YFSETQ. Losses at the gene ends were 0 bases for V and 6 bases for J; bases not matched to a gene: 7. CDR3 in DNA: TGCGCCAGCAGCTTGGTTCTGTTAGCGGGAGTCAATGAGCAGTTCTTC. Translated, it gives CASSLVLLAGVNEQFF.

In this sample, this clone turned up once. This chain connects TRBV5-4 to TRBJ2-1; 10 nucleotides agree with TRBD2. CDR1 SGHNT and CDR2 YYREEE come from the germline V gene (reference sequence). The ends lost 4 bases at V and 2 bases at J; junction bases unmatched: 6. CDR3 length: 16 residues. The DNA for the CDR3 is TGTGCCAGCAGCCCGTCGGGGACTAGCGCCTACAATGAGCAGTTCTTC. It specifies CASSPSGTSAYNEQFF. The full variable domain, completed using reference TRBV5-4 and TRBJ2-1, is ETGVTQSPTHLIKTRGQQVTLRCSSQSGHNTVSWYQQALGQGPQFIFQYYREEENGRGNFPPRFSGLQFPNYSSELNVNALELDDSALYLCASSPSGTSAYNEQFFGPGTRLTVL.

This clone is a singleton in its sample. V gene TRBV5-6 combines with J gene TRBJ2-2; 9 bases map to TRBD2. Germline V gene sequence: CDR1 SGHDT, CDR2 YYEEEE. This CDR3 region has 16 residues. Trimming at V came to 0 bases and at J to 5 bases, leaving 5 bases not matched to a gene. In DNA, the CDR3 is TGTGCCAGCAGCTTGGATGCGGGAGGGCCAACCGGGGAGCTGTTTTTT. It specifies CASSLDAGGPTGELFF.

The chain has TRBV7-6 and TRBJ1-3, with TRBD1 matching over 7 bases. With V trimmed by 0 bases and J by 1 base, 3 bases remained unmatched. Germline V gene data show CDR1 as SGHVS and CDR2 as FNYEAQ. This CDR3 is 16 amino acids long. The CDR3 loop reads CASSLARQGSGNTIYF. The CDR3, as DNA: TGTGCCAGCAGCTTAGCGCGACAGGGATCTGGAAACACCATATATTTT.

The V call is TRBV6-1, the J call TRBJ2-5; 9 nucleotides align to TRBD2. This CDR3 has 13 amino acids. Germline V gives CDR1 MNHNS, CDR2 SASEGT. The junction had 14 bases not matched to a gene; V was cut back by 7 bases and J by 14 bases. The DNA of the CDR3 is TGTGCCAGCACCATGGGACTAGCTCCCGTTAAATACTTC. Translating gives CASTMGLAPVKYF.

V and J are TRBV7-9 and TRBJ2-7; D is possibly TRBD2 (7 bases). CDR3 size: 15 residues. Trimming pared 6 bases from V and 4 bases from J, leaving 19 bases between. Germline CDR1 SEHNR, CDR2 FQNEAQ (reference sequence). The CDR3: CASRLKQGGEYEQYF. Here the CDR3 DNA reads TGTGCCAGCAGGCTTAAACAGGGAGGGGAGTACGAGCAGTACTTC. The variable domain in full, with the rest retrieved from reference TRBV7-9 and TRBJ2-7, is DTGVSQNPRHKITKRGQNVTFRCDPISEHNRLYWYRQTLGQGPEFLTYFQNEAQLEKSRLLSDRFSAERPKGSFSTLEIQRTEQGDSAMYLCASRLKQGGEYEQYFGPGTRLTVT.

The chain couples TRBV6-5 to TRBJ1-6; D remains ambiguous. This CDR3 is built from 13 residues. Per the germline V gene, CDR1 is MNHEY and CDR2 is SVGAGI. V lost 7 bases to trimming and J lost 8 bases, with 12 bases between them. CDR3 nucleotide sequence: TGTGCCAGCACCAAATCGGGGTATTCACCCCTCCACTTT. Protein: CASTKSGYSPLHF.

The chain has TRBV30 and TRBJ1-2; D is perhaps TRBD1 (5 bases). There are 13 residues in the CDR3. Trimming took 4 bases from V and 4 from J, leaving 13 bases between them. Germline CDR1 is GTSNPN and CDR2 is SVGIG (reference sequence). Here the CDR3 reads CAWNLAGTYGYTF. The CDR3 coding sequence is TGTGCCTGGAACTTAGCGGGGACCTATGGCTACACCTTC.

The chain is built from TRBV2 and TRBJ2-5; 9 bases map to TRBD1. The CDR3 spans 11 residues. Looked up from germline, CDR1 is SNHLY and CDR2 is FYNNEI. The V gene end was trimmed by 11 bases and the J gene end by 5 bases; junction bases not matched to a gene: 3. CDR3 sequence reads: CAGGQGETQYF. The CDR3 DNA is TGTGCCGGTGGACAGGGGGAGACCCAGTACTTC.

This chain links TRBV6-1 with TRBJ1-1, with D maybe TRBD1 (5 bases). From germline, CDR1 is MNHNS and CDR2 SASEGT. The CDR3 has 11 residues. V was clipped by 6 bases and J by 4 bases, with 6 bases between them. The CDR3 sequence: CASRGVTEAFF. CDR3 nucleotides: TGTGCCAGCAGAGGGGTCACTGAAGCTTTCTTT.

The chain uses TRBV7-9 and TRBJ2-7; 8 bases line up with TRBD1. The CDR3 is made up of 15 amino acids. The V and J ends lost 3 bases and 5 bases, in that order; junction bases with no gene match: 9. From germline, CDR1 is SEHNR and CDR2 FQNEAQ (reference sequence). CDR3 sequence: CASSFRDRRDNEQYF. CDR3 nucleotide sequence: TGTGCCAGCAGCTTTCGGGACAGGCGTGATAACGAGCAGTACTTC.